The present entry profiles one TCR beta chain with its context. Its cognate antigen is unknown. The CDR3 has 15 amino acids. V was clipped by 0 bases and J by 5 bases; unmatched bases: 7. Looked up from germline, CDR1 is DFQATT and CDR2 is SNEGSKA (reference sequence). The sample comes from a study of response to subunit inactivated influenza vaccine. General study results and limits: Authors suggested that a seasonal influenza vaccination recruits few new T cells each time.

MiXCR, run by TCRdb on the RT-PCR reads, gives a single entry per CDR3 protein. Here the sample spans fewer than 700,000 distinct CDR3 sequences, 10% to 15% being singletons. The gene calls are TRBV20-1 and TRBJ2-5; 9 bases line up with TRBD2. The sequenced sample was PBMCs from blood, obtained more than 35 days after vaccination. This clonotype originated in a man aged 45 to 65 who received an inactivated influenza vaccine. This CDR3 is CSARDPSGAGETQYF. Written as DNA, the CDR3 is TGCAGTGCTAGAGACCCTAGCGGGGCCGGGGAGACCCAGTACTTC.